The 3 T cell receptor beta chains presented below share a single source sample, sequenced in a study of T cells after yellow fever vaccination. TCRdb used MiXCR to reprocess the 5' RACE reads, holding one entry per CDR3 protein. This sample has some 97,000 distinct CDR3 sequences, with approximately 6.3% found just once. The source material was CD8+ T cells sorted from PBMCs, sampled 10 days after the yellow fever booster vaccination. The source is a man aged 18 to 30 who received the YFV17D yellow fever vaccine.

This clonotype was recorded at least ten times. This chain's CDR3 is CASSPGTDYEQYF. In DNA, the CDR3 is TGTGCCAGCAGCCCGGGGACAGACTACGAGCAGTACTTC. V and J are TRBV3-1 and TRBJ2-7, with TRBD1 matching 7 bases. After removal of 4 bases from V and 3 bases from J, the junction contained 3 bases not matched to a gene. Germline V gene sequence: CDR1 LGHDT, CDR2 YNNKEL (reference sequence). The CDR3 totals 13 residues.

The V call is TRBV20-1, the J call TRBJ2-1, with D unclear. Looked up from germline, CDR1 is DFQATT and CDR2 is SNEGSKA (reference sequence). This CDR3 is 16 amino acids long. V was trimmed by 0 bases and J by 0 bases, leaving 12 bases between them. The CDR3 is CSARDLYRSSYNEQFF. Written as DNA, the CDR3 is TGCAGTGCTAGAGATTTATACCGCTCCTCCTACAATGAGCAGTTCTTC.

In its sample, this clonotype was seen many times. The CDR3 DNA sequence: TGTGCCAGCAGTGACGGACAGGGAATCACTGAAGCTTTCTTT. Its translation is CASSDGQGITEAFF. The V call is TRBV2, the J call TRBJ1-1; 8 nucleotides line up with TRBD1. V was pared by 3 bases and J by 4 bases, with 4 bases of the junction left unmatched. CDR3 length: 14 amino acids. The germline V gene encodes CDR1 SNHLY and CDR2 FYNNEI.